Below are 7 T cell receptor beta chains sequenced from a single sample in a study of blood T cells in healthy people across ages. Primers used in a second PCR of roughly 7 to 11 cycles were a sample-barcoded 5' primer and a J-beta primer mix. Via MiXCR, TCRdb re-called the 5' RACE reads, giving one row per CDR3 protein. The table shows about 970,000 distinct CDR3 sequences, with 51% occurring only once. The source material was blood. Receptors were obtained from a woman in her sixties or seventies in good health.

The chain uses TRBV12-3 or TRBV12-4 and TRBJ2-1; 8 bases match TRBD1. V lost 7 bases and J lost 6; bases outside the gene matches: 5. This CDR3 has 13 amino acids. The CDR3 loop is CASKRDRLNEQFF. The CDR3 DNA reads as TGTGCCAGCAAACGGGACAGGCTCAATGAGCAGTTCTTC.

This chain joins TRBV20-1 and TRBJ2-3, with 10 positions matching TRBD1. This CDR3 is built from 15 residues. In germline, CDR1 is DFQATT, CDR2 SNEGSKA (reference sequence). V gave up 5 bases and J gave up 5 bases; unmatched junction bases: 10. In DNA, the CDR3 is TGCAGTGCTCCGCCGGGACAGGGGAGGAAAGATACGCAGTATTTT. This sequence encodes CSAPPGQGRKDTQYF.

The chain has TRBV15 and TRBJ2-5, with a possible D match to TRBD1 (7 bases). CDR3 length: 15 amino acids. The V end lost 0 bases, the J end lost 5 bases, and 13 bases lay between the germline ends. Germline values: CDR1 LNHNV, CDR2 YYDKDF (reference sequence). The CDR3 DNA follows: TGTGCCACCAGCAGAGATCAGGGGGGCAGGGAGACCCAGTACTTC. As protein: CATSRDQGGRETQYF. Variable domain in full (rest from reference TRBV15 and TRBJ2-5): DAMVIQNPRYQVTQFGKPVTLSCSQTLNHNVMYWYQQKSSQAPKLLFHYYDKDFNNEADTPDNFQSRRPNTSFCFLDIRSPGLGDTAMYLCATSRDQGGRETQYFGPGTRLLVL.

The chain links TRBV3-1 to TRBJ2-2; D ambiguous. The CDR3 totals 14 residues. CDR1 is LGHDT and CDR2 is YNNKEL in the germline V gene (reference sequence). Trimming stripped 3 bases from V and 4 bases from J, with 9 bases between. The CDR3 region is CASSHSRRTGELFF. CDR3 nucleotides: TGTGCCAGCAGCCACTCCAGGCGCACCGGGGAGCTGTTTTTT.

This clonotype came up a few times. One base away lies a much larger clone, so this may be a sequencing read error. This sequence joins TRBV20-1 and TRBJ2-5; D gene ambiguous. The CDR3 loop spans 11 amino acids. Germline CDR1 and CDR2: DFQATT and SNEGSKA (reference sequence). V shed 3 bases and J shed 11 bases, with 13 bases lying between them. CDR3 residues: CSARPNLGQYF. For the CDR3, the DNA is TGCAGTGCTAGGCCGAACCTCGGGCAGTACTTC.

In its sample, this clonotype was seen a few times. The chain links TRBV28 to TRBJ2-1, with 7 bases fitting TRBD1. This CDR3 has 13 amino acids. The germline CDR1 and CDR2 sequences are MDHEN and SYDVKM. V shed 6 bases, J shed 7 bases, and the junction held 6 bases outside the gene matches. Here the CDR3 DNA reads TGTGCCAGCAGACAGGGACAGTCAAATGAGCAGTTCTTC. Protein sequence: CASRQGQSNEQFF.

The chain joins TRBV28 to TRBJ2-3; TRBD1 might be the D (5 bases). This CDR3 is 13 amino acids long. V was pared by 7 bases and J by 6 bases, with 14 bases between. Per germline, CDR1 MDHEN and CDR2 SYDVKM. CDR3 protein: CASKTGFWDTQYF. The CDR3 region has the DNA TGTGCCAGCAAAACAGGTTTTTGGGATACGCAGTATTTT.